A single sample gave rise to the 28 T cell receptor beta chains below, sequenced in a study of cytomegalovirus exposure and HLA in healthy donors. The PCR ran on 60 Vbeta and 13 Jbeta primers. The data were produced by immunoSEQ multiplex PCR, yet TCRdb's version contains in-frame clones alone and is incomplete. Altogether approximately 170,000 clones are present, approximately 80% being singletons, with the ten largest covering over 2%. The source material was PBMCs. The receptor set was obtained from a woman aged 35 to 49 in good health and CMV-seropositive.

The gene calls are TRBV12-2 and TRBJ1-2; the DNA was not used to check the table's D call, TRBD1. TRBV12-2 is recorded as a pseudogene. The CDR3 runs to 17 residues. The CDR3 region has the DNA TGTGCAAGTCGCTTAGCGTTCAGACTGTACAGGGGCTATGGCTACACCTTC. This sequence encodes CASRLAFRLYRGYGYTF.

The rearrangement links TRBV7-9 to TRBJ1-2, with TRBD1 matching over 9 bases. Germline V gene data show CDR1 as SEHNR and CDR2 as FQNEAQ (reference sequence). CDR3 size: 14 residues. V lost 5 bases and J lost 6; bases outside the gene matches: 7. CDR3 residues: CASSAGQGVDGYTF. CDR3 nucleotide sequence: TGTGCCAGCAGCGCGGGACAGGGCGTCGATGGCTACACCTTC.

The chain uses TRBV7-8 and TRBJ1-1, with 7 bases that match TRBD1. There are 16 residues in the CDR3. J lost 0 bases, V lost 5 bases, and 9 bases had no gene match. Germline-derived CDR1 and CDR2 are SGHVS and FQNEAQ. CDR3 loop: CASSQGQGGLNTEAFF. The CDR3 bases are TGTGCCAGCAGCCAAGGTCAGGGGGGCCTGAACACTGAAGCTTTCTTT.

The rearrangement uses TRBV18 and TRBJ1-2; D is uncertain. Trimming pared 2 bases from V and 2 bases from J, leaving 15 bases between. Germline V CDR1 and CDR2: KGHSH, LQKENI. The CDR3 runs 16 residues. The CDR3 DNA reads TGTGCCAGCTCACCAGACTGGGTTAGTCGGAACTATGGCTACACCTTC. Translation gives CASSPDWVSRNYGYTF.

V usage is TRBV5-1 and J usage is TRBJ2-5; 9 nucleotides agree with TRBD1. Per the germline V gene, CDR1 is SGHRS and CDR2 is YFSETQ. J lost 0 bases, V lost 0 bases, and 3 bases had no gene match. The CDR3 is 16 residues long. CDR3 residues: CASSLVGQGYQETQYF. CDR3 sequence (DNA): TGCGCCAGCAGCTTGGTAGGACAGGGGTACCAAGAGACCCAGTACTTC.

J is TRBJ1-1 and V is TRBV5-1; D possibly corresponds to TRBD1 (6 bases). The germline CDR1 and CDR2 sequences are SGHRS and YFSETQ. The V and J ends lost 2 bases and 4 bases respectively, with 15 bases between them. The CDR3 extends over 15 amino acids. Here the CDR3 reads CASSFTQGFSTEAFF. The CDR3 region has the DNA TGCGCCAGCAGCTTTACACAGGGTTTTTCCACTGAAGCTTTCTTT.

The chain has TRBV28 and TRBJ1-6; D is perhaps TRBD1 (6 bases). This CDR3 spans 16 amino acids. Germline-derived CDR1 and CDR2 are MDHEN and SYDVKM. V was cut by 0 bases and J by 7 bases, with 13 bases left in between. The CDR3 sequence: CASSLWSGDSNSPLHF. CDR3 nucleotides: TGTGCCAGCAGTTTATGGTCAGGGGATAGCAATTCACCCCTCCACTTT.

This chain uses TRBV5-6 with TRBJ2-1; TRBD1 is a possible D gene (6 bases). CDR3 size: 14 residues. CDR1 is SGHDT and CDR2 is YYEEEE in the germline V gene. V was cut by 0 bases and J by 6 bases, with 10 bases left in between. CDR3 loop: CASSLGQAINEQFF. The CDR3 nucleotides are TGTGCCAGCAGCTTGGGACAGGCGATCAATGAGCAGTTCTTC.

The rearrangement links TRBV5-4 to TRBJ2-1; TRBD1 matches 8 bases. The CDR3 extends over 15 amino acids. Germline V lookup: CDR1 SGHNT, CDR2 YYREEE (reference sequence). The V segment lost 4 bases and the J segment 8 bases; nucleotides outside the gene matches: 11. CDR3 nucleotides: TGTGCCAGCAGCCACACGGACAGGGTAGTATATGAGCAGTTCTTC. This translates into CASSHTDRVVYEQFF.

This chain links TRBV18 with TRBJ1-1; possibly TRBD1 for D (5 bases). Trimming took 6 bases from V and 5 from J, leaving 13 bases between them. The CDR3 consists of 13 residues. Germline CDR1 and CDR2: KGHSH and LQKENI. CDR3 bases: TGTGCCAGCTCGCGGGACCAACAAACTGAAGCTTTCTTT. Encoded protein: CASSRDQQTEAFF. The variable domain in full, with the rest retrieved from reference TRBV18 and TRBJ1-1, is NAGVMQNPRHLVRRRGQEARLRCSPMKGHSHVYWYRQLPEEGLKFMVYLQKENIIDESGMPKERFSAEFPKEGPSILRIQQVVRGDSAAYFCASSRDQQTEAFFGQGTRLTVV.

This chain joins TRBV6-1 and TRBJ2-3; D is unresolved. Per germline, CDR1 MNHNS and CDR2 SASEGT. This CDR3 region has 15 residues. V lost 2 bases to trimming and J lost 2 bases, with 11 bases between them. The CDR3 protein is CASSEYPRSTDTQYF. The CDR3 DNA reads TGTGCCAGCAGTGAATACCCGAGATCCACAGATACGCAGTATTTT.

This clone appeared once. The CDR3 DNA sequence: TGTGCCAGCAGCGACGGGACAGGACTGATCTACGAGCAGTACTTC. Its translation: CASSDGTGLIYEQYF. J is TRBJ2-7 and V is TRBV6-6; the match to TRBD1 covers 8 bases. This CDR3 region has 15 residues. V dropped 6 bases and J dropped 3; count of bases not matched to a gene: 10. Per the germline V gene, CDR1 is MNHNY and CDR2 is SVGAGI (reference sequence).

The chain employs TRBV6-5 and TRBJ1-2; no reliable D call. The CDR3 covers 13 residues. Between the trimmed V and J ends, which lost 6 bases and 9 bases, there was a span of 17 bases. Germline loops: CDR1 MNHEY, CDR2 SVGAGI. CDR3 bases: TGTGCCAGCAGACTAGACCCTCTTGAGAGCTACACCTTC. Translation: CASRLDPLESYTF.

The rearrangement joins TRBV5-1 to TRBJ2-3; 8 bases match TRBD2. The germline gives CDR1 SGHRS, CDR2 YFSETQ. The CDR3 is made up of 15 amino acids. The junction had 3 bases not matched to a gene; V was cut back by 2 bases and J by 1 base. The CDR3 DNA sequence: TGCGCCAGCAGCTTTACGACTAGCGGCACAGATACGCAGTATTTT. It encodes CASSFTTSGTDTQYF.

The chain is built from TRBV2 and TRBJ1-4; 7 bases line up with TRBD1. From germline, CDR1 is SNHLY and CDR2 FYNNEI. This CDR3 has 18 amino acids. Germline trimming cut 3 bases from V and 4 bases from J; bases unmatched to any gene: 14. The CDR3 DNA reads TGTGCCAGCAGTGATAGGGCGGACAGGCCCACGGTTAATGAAAAACTGTTTTTT. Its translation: CASSDRADRPTVNEKLFF.

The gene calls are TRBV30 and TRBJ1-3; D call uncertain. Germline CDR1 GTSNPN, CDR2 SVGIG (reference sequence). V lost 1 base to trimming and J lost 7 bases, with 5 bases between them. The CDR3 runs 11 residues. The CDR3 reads CAWSAENTIYF. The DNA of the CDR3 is TGTGCCTGGAGTGCCGAGAACACCATATATTTT.

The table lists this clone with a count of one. CDR3 nucleotide sequence: TGTGCCAGCAGCTTTAGCGGGGTAGCCTCCTACAATGAGCAGTTCTTC. Encoded protein: CASSFSGVASYNEQFF. This chain uses TRBV11-3 with TRBJ2-1; TRBD2 matches at 8 bases. CDR3 length: 16 amino acids. Per germline, CDR1 SGHNT and CDR2 YENEEA. Unmatched junction bases numbered 4, after V lost 3 bases and J lost 0 bases.

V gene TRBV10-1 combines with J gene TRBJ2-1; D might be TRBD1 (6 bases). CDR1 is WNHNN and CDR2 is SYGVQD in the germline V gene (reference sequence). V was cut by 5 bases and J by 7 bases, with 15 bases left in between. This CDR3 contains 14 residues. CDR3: CASSRSQGSNEQFF. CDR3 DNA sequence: TGCGCCAGCAGTCGGTCCCAGGGGTCGAATGAGCAGTTCTTC.

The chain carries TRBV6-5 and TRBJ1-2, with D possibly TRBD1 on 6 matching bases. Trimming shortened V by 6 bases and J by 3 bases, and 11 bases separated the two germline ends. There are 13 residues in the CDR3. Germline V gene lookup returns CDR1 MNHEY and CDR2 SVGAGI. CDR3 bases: TGTGCCAGCAGCTCAGGGGCAGACTATGGCTACACCTTC. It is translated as CASSSGADYGYTF.

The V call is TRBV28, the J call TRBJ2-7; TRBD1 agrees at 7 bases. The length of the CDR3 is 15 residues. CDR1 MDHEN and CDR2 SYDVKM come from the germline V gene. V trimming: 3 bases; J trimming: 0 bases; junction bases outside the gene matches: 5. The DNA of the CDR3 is TGTGCCAGCAGTTTCCCGACAGGGAGCTCCTACGAGCAGTACTTC. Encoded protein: CASSFPTGSSYEQYF.

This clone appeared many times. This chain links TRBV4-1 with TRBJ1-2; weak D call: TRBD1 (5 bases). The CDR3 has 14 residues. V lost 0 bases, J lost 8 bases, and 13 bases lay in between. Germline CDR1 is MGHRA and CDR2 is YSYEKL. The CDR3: CASSQEIQGRGYTF. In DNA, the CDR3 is TGCGCCAGCAGCCAAGAGATCCAGGGCCGAGGCTACACCTTC.

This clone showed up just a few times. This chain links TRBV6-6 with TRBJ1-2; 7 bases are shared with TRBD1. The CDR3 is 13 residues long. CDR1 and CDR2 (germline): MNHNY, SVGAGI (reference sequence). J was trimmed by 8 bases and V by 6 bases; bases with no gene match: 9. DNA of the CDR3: TGTGCCAGCAGCCAAGGGGGCGAAATCGGCTACACCTTC. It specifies CASSQGGEIGYTF.

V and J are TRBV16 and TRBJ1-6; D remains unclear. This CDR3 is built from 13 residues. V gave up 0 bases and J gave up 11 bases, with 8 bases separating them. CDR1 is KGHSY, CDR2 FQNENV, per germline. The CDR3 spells CASSQSQLAPLHF. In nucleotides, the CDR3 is TGTGCCAGCAGCCAATCTCAGCTAGCACCCCTCCACTTT.

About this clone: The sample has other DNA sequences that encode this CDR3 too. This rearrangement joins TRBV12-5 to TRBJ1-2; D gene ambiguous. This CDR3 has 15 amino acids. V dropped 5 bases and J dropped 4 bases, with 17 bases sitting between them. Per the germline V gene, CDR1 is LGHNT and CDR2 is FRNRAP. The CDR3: CASGPPANGSYGYTF. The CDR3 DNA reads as TGTGCTAGTGGTCCACCCGCCAATGGGAGCTATGGCTACACCTTC.

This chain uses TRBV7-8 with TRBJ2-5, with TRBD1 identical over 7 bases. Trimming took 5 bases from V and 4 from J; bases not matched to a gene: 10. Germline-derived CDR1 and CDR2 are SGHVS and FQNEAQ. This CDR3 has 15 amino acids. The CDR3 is CASSLLGQRGETQYF. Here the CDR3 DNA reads TGTGCCAGCAGCCTACTGGGACAGAGGGGAGAGACCCAGTACTTC. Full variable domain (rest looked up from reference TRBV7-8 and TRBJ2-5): GAGVSQSPRYKVAKRGQDVALRCDPISGHVSLFWYQQALGQGPEFLTYFQNEAQLDKSGLPSDRFFAERPEGSVSTLKIQRTQQEDSAVYLCASSLLGQRGETQYFGPGTRLLVL.

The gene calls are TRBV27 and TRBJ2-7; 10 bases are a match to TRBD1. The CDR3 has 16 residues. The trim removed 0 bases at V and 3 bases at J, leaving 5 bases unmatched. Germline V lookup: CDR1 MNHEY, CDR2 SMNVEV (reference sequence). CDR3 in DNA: TGTGCCAGCAGTTTATCAGGTGGGACAGGGGACTACGAGCAGTACTTC. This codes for CASSLSGGTGDYEQYF.

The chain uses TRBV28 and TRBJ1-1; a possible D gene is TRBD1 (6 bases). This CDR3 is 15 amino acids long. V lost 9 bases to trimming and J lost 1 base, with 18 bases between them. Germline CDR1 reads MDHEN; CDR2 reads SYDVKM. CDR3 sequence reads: CASPGRGAANTEAFF. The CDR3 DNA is TGTGCCAGTCCCGGGCGGGGGGCGGCGAACACTGAAGCTTTCTTT.

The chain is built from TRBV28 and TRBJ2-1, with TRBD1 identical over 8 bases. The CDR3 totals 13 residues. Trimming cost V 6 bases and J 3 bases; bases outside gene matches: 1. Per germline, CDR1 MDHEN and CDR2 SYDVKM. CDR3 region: CASRGQVYNEQFF. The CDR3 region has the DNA TGTGCCAGCAGGGGACAGGTCTACAATGAGCAGTTCTTC.